Listed here are 14 T cell receptor beta chains from one sample, sequenced in a study of T-cell memory formation after mild COVID-19. MiXCR, applied by TCRdb to the 5' RACE reads, yields one record per CDR3 protein. The sample shows under 450,000 distinct CDR3 sequences, around a fifth of them seen only once. Source material: PBMCs or a T cell subset sorted from them (not recorded which). These receptors were collected from a man between 18 and 35 years old who had mild COVID-19 (a few samples of this study predate the infection). Cell type and time point are not known.

This clonotype showed up many times. The chain combines TRBV6-5 with TRBJ1-1, with 10 positions matching TRBD1. Trimming cost V 1 base and J 5 bases; bases outside gene matches: 4. The V gene's germline CDR1 is MNHEY and CDR2 SVGAGI. The CDR3 extends over 15 amino acids. The CDR3 nucleotides are TGTGCCAGCAGTTACTGGAAGGGACAGGGGACTGAAGCTTTCTTT. Its protein is CASSYWKGQGTEAFF.

This clonotype is a singleton in its sample. It may be a read error: a sequence one base away is much more abundant. This sequence joins TRBV18 and TRBJ2-3; D gene unclear. CDR1 and CDR2 (germline): KGHSH, LQKENI. This CDR3 comprises 16 residues. DNA for the CDR3: TGTGCCAGATCACCACCTAGGATTTTTAGCACAGATACGCAGTATTTT. Translating gives CARSPPRIFSTDTQYF.

The chain carries TRBV6-5 and TRBJ2-1; the D is unclear. The CDR3 covers 14 residues. Trimming removed 0 bases at V and 7 bases at J, with 10 bases between. Germline V CDR1 and CDR2: MNHEY, SVGAGI. This chain's CDR3 is CASSYSSSGNEQFF. In DNA, the CDR3 is TGTGCCAGCAGTTACTCGAGTTCGGGTAATGAGCAGTTCTTC.

The rearrangement joins TRBV24-1 to TRBJ2-1; 10 nucleotides align to TRBD1. This CDR3 has 16 amino acids. V lost 3 bases, J lost 8 bases, and 9 bases stayed unmatched. Germline values: CDR1 KGHDR, CDR2 SFDVKD. CDR3 loop: CATSDVGQGVAHEQFF. The DNA for the CDR3 is TGTGCCACCAGTGATGTCGGACAGGGGGTTGCTCATGAGCAGTTCTTC.

The chain links TRBV18 to TRBJ2-7, with a possible D match to TRBD2 (5 bases). V was pared by 4 bases and J by 2 bases, with 12 bases between. The CDR3 has 14 amino acids. The germline CDR1 and CDR2 sequences are KGHSH and LQKENI. The CDR3 region is CASSLGNGAYEQYV. The CDR3, as DNA: TGTGCCAGCTCACTCGGGAACGGCGCCTACGAGCAGTACGTC.

The chain couples TRBV11-2 to TRBJ2-5; D might be TRBD1 (5 bases). The CDR3 is made up of 13 amino acids. CDR1 is SGHAT, CDR2 FQNNGV, per germline. Deletions cut 5 bases from V and 4 bases from J, with 11 bases between. The CDR3 loop is CASSPRQGETQYF. The CDR3 DNA reads TGTGCCAGCAGCCCGAGGCAGGGAGAGACCCAGTACTTC.

This clonotype was counted only a few times. The J gene is TRBJ2-7, the V gene TRBV4-3, with 7 bases that match TRBD2. Germline CDR1 is LGHNA and CDR2 is YSLEER. J was trimmed by 0 bases and V by 0 bases; bases with no gene match: 5. The CDR3 runs to 16 residues. In nucleotides, the CDR3 is TGCGCCAGCAGCCAAGACCCCAGCGGGGTCTCCTACGAGCAGTACGTC. Amino acids: CASSQDPSGVSYEQYV.

The rearrangement joins TRBV28 to TRBJ1-6; D gene uncertain. V dropped 11 bases and J dropped 8 bases, with 13 bases sitting between them. The germline CDR1 and CDR2 sequences are MDHEN and SYDVKM. This CDR3 is built from 12 residues. CDR3 DNA sequence: TGTGCCGCTCGGACTCGGCATTCACCCCTCCACTTT. The encoded protein is CAARTRHSPLHF.

This sequence joins TRBV6-1 and TRBJ1-5, with 7 bases fitting TRBD1. V was clipped by 6 bases and J by 5 bases; unmatched bases: 7. The CDR3 covers 14 residues. Germline assignment: CDR1 MNHNS and CDR2 SASEGT. The CDR3 loop reads CASSGDSGYQPQHF. For the CDR3, the DNA is TGTGCCAGCAGCGGGGACAGCGGATATCAGCCCCAGCATTTT.

This clonotype came up a few times. The chain carries TRBV29-1 and TRBJ1-6, with D uncertain. The V and J ends lost 3 bases and 6 bases respectively, with 9 bases between them. This CDR3 spans 13 amino acids. Germline V gene data show CDR1 as SQVTM and CDR2 as ANQGSEA. The CDR3 is CSVEETSNSPLHF. Written as DNA, the CDR3 is TGCAGCGTTGAGGAGACATCTAATTCACCCCTCCACTTT.

This clonotype was counted ten times or more. The chain employs TRBV25-1 and TRBJ2-6; D is perhaps TRBD1 or TRBD2 (5 bases each). Trimming removed 4 bases from V and 13 bases from J, with 14 bases in between. The CDR3 length is 13 residues. CDR1 and CDR2 (germline): MGHDK, SYGVNS. Here the CDR3 DNA reads TGTGCCAGCAGTGCCAGGACGGGGCCGGTCCTGACTTTC. Amino acid sequence: CASSARTGPVLTF.

The V call is TRBV4-3, the J call TRBJ2-3, with D possibly TRBD1 on 6 matching bases. Germline lookup yields CDR1 LGHNA and CDR2 YSLEER. The CDR3 spans 15 residues. V gave up 1 base and J gave up 1 base, with 9 bases separating them. The CDR3 nucleotides are TGCGCCAGCAGCCAAGGGGGGCAGCGCACAGATACGCAGTATTTT. Protein product: CASSQGGQRTDTQYF.

This clonotype was observed a few times. This rearrangement joins TRBV10-1 to TRBJ1-5; the D is unclear. The CDR3 runs to 15 residues. Germline CDR1 WNHNN, CDR2 SYGVQD (reference sequence). V was clipped by 6 bases and J by 5 bases, with 17 bases between them. CDR3 DNA: TGCGCCAGCAGAGATTCCCAGAGAGGGTATCAGCCCCAGCATTTT. The encoded protein is CASRDSQRGYQPQHF.

The sample holds a few counts of this clonotype. This sequence joins TRBV18 and TRBJ1-6; TRBD1 matches 10 bases. The germline V gene has CDR1 KGHSH and CDR2 LQKENI. V lost 3 bases to trimming and J lost 7 bases; unmatched junction nucleotides: 9. CDR3 length: 17 residues. CDR3 sequence: CASSPNEPGQGNSPLHF. CDR3 sequence (DNA): TGTGCCAGCTCACCGAATGAACCGGGACAGGGGAATTCACCCCTCCACTTT.